The 21 T cell receptor beta chains in this list originate from one sample, sequenced in a study of blood T cell repertoires in COVID-19 (dated by TCRdb to between 2020 and 2021). Library preparation used the immunoSEQ multiplex PCR assay. TCRdb provides this immuneACCESS table in a form limited to in-frame rearrangements. Some clones are lacking; in checked studies, under half of them reflect an unresolved V gene, and why the rest are absent is not known. Counted in this sample were tens of thousands of clones; more than 70% of them appeared once. The ten largest clones represent roughly 5% of the sample. Sample: peripheral blood. These receptor sequences come from a man aged 50 or older with active COVID-19.

The chain couples TRBV11-2 to TRBJ2-5; tentatively, D is TRBD1 (6 bases). This CDR3 is 15 amino acids long. Germline V CDR1 and CDR2: SGHAT, FQNNGV. V lost 1 base and J 5 bases, leaving 14 bases between the germline ends. For the CDR3, the DNA is TGTGCCAGCAGCTTAGTCAGGACAGATCAGGAGACCCAGTACTTC. Its translation: CASSLVRTDQETQYF. Looking up the rest from reference TRBV11-2 and TRBJ2-5 gives the full variable domain: EAGVAQSPRYKIIEKRQSVAFWCNPISGHATLYWYQQILGQGPKLLIQFQNNGVVDDSQLPKDRFSAERLKGVDSTLKIQPAKLEDSAVYLCASSLVRTDQETQYFGPGTRLLVL.

Only one count was recorded for this clone. The V gene is TRBV19, the J gene TRBJ2-5; D may be TRBD2 (5 bases). The ends were cut back, 7 bases at V and 1 base at J, with 16 bases in the middle. The germline CDR1 and CDR2 sequences are LNHDA and SQIVND (reference sequence). The CDR3 is made up of 15 amino acids. CDR3 DNA sequence: TGTGCCAGTACCCGCGGAGGAGACACCCAAGAGACCCAGTACTTC. It is translated as CASTRGGDTQETQYF.

The V and J genes are TRBV9 and TRBJ2-1; D is ambiguous. CDR1 and CDR2 from the germline V gene are SGDLS and YYNGEE. The CDR3 covers 13 residues. The V gene lost 0 bases and the J gene lost 8 bases, with 9 bases spanning the gap. In DNA, the CDR3 is TGTGCCAGCAGCGTAGATTCGCGGTATGAGCAGTTCTTC. This gives the protein CASSVDSRYEQFF.

The chain uses TRBV19 and TRBJ2-5, with D uncertain. Trimming shortened V by 6 bases and J by 4 bases, and 21 bases separated the two germline ends. Looked up from germline, CDR1 is LNHDA and CDR2 is SQIVND (reference sequence). CDR3 length: 16 amino acids. Written as DNA, the CDR3 is TGTGCCAGTAGCATGCGACGAGGAACGGTGGGAGAGACCCAGTACTTC. It encodes CASSMRRGTVGETQYF.

This rearrangement joins TRBV6-5 to TRBJ1-1; D possibly corresponds to TRBD1 (6 bases). Germline CDR1 reads MNHEY; CDR2 reads SVGAGI. Trimming pared 5 bases from V and 4 bases from J, leaving 11 bases between. The CDR3 covers 13 residues. CDR3 sequence reads: CASSIRGGTEAFF. Written as DNA, the CDR3 is TGTGCCAGCAGTATCAGGGGCGGCACTGAAGCTTTCTTT.

The V call is TRBV27, the J call TRBJ1-1; TRBD1 agrees at 8 bases. This CDR3 contains 14 residues. Germline-derived CDR1 and CDR2 are MNHEY and SMNVEV (reference sequence). Trimming at V came to 6 bases and at J to 0 bases, leaving 3 bases not matched to a gene. CDR3 sequence (DNA): TGTGCCAGCAGACTACAGGGGGTGAACACTGAAGCTTTCTTT. Its translation: CASRLQGVNTEAFF.

The chain uses TRBV15 and TRBJ1-2, with 9 bases lining up with TRBD1. CDR3 length equals 18 residues. V shed 3 bases, J shed 1 base, and the junction held 12 bases outside the gene matches. Germline V gene lookup returns CDR1 LNHNV and CDR2 YYDKDF (reference sequence). The CDR3 loop is CATSRTGGREVFNYGYTF. DNA for the CDR3: TGTGCCACCAGCAGGACAGGGGGACGTGAGGTGTTTAACTATGGCTACACCTTC. The full variable domain, with the rest looked up from reference TRBV15 and TRBJ1-2, is DAMVIQNPRYQVTQFGKPVTLSCSQTLNHNVMYWYQQKSSQAPKLLFHYYDKDFNNEADTPDNFQSRRPNTSFCFLDIRSPGLGDTAMYLCATSRTGGREVFNYGYTFGSGTRLTVV.

The genes are TRBV6-5 and TRBJ2-2, with 9 positions matching TRBD2. Looked up from germline, CDR1 is MNHEY and CDR2 is SVGAGI. The length of the CDR3 is 14 residues. V shed 8 bases and J 3 bases; nucleotides not matched to a gene: 4. CDR3 protein: CASGAGGDTGELFF. In DNA form, the CDR3 reads TGTGCCAGCGGAGCGGGAGGTGACACCGGGGAGCTGTTTTTT.

The table lists this clone with a count of one. The chain employs TRBV5-5 and TRBJ2-3; D is ambiguous. The CDR3 is 18 amino acids. Looked up from germline, CDR1 is SGHKS and CDR2 is YYEKEE (reference sequence). Trimming removed 0 bases at V and 1 base at J, with 18 bases between. The CDR3 DNA reads TGTGCCAGCAGCTTGGCCATCCCAGGATTTCTACGCACAGATACGCAGTATTTT. It yields the protein CASSLAIPGFLRTDTQYF.

V and J are TRBV7-8 and TRBJ1-5; 10 bases agree with TRBD1. CDR1 and CDR2 (germline): SGHVS, FQNEAQ. The length of the CDR3 is 16 residues. Trimming at V came to 3 bases and at J to 2 bases, leaving 4 bases not matched to a gene. CDR3 in amino acids: CASSFSGTGGNQPQHF. DNA of the CDR3: TGTGCCAGCAGCTTTTCCGGGACAGGGGGCAATCAGCCCCAGCATTTT.

The V call is TRBV3-1 (or the pseudogene TRBV3-2), the J call TRBJ2-7; a possible D gene is TRBD2 (6 bases). Trimming cost V 5 bases and J 6 bases, with 14 bases left between them. The germline gives CDR1 LGHDT, CDR2 YNNKEL (reference sequence). This CDR3 comprises 13 residues. Here the CDR3 reads CASSYTGTGEQYF. CDR3 bases: TGTGCCAGCAGCTACACCGGGACTGGCGAGCAGTACTTC.

J is TRBJ1-2 and V is TRBV15, with 10 bases fitting TRBD1. CDR1 and CDR2 from the germline V gene are LNHNV and YYDKDF (reference sequence). With 0 bases clipped from V and 7 bases from J, the junction kept 8 bases outside the gene matches. The CDR3 spans 16 residues. CDR3 nucleotides: TGTGCCACCAGCAGAGATTGGCTCCGGGACAGGGGTGGCTACACCTTC. Translated, it gives CATSRDWLRDRGGYTF.

Concerning this clone: Other DNA sequences in the same sample also yield this CDR3. The chain joins TRBV24-1 to TRBJ2-7, with a possible D match to TRBD1 (6 bases). The CDR3 totals 15 residues. The ends were cut back, 3 bases at V and 2 bases at J, with 13 bases in the middle. Germline V lookup: CDR1 KGHDR, CDR2 SFDVKD. CDR3: CATSDPRDRTYEQYF. DNA for the CDR3: TGTGCCACCAGTGATCCCCGAGACAGGACCTACGAGCAGTACTTC.

V usage is TRBV28 and J usage is TRBJ2-2, with TRBD2 matching over 7 bases. Germline V gives CDR1 MDHEN, CDR2 SYDVKM. This CDR3 has 17 residues. The J segment lost 4 bases and the V segment lost 7 bases, leaving 15 bases of the junction unmatched. The CDR3: CASTGEGIGMITGELFF. CDR3 coding DNA: TGTGCCAGCACGGGGGAGGGGATAGGGATGATCACCGGGGAGCTGTTTTTT.

The chain uses TRBV11-2 and TRBJ2-5; TRBD1 aligns across 8 bases. With V trimmed by 7 bases and J by 2 bases, 12 bases remained unmatched. This CDR3 has 16 amino acids. Looked up from germline, CDR1 is SGHAT and CDR2 is FQNNGV. The CDR3 coding sequence is TGTGCCAGCACTTTAAGGATCTGGACAGGGCAAGAGACCCAGTACTTC. Protein product: CASTLRIWTGQETQYF.

V and J are TRBV21-1 and TRBJ2-6; the D segment call TRBD1 is taken from the table without a DNA check. TRBV21-1 is flagged as a pseudogene. This CDR3 spans 15 amino acids. The chain's CDR3 is CAGRRRVAGANVLTF. The CDR3 region has the DNA TGTGCCGGTCGACGCAGGGTAGCCGGGGCCAACGTCCTGACTTTC.

The chain has TRBV3-1 (or the pseudogene TRBV3-2) and TRBJ2-1, with 8 bases fitting TRBD2. Germline V lookup: CDR1 LGHDT, CDR2 YNNKEL (reference sequence). The CDR3 loop spans 14 amino acids. The J segment lost 2 bases and the V segment lost 10 bases, leaving 7 bases of the junction unmatched. CDR3 residues: CATRAGATYNEQFF. CDR3 nucleotide sequence: TGTGCCACCCGAGCGGGAGCCACCTACAATGAGCAGTTCTTC.

The J gene is TRBJ2-7, the V gene TRBV7-9; TRBD2 might be the D (5 bases). The CDR3 length is 18 residues. Germline CDR1 is SEHNR and CDR2 is FQNEAQ (reference sequence). Trimming removed 2 bases from V and 7 bases from J, with 27 bases in between. The CDR3 protein is CASSLRRLTSGPSEEQYF. In nucleotides, the CDR3 is TGTGCCAGCAGCTTAAGGCGGCTTACGAGCGGACCGTCAGAGGAGCAGTACTTC.

This rearrangement joins TRBV7-6 to TRBJ2-1, with 11 nucleotides matching TRBD2. V shed 5 bases, J shed 4 bases, and the junction held 7 bases outside the gene matches. This CDR3 spans 16 amino acids. Per the germline V gene, CDR1 is SGHVS and CDR2 is FNYEAQ. The chain's CDR3 is CASSARTSGGYNEQFF. CDR3 nucleotide sequence: TGTGCCAGCAGCGCCCGAACTAGCGGGGGTTACAATGAGCAGTTCTTC.

The rearrangement joins TRBV7-3 to TRBJ2-7, with D perhaps TRBD2 (6 bases). Deletions cut 5 bases from V and 2 bases from J, with 16 bases between. The CDR3 extends over 15 amino acids. CDR1 is SGHTA and CDR2 is FQGTGA in the germline V gene. CDR3 sequence: CASSPQVAEAYEQYF. CDR3 bases: TGTGCCAGCAGCCCCCAGGTAGCGGAGGCCTACGAGCAGTACTTC.

V and J are TRBV5-1 and TRBJ2-1, with 9 bases identical to TRBD2. The CDR3 consists of 21 residues. Germline CDR1 and CDR2: SGHRS and YFSETQ. The V gene end was trimmed by 1 base and the J gene end by 0 bases; junction bases not matched to a gene: 17. CDR3 sequence (DNA): TGCGCCAGCAGCTTGACCCTACAGGGTACAGCGGGGGGTTACTCCTACAATGAGCAGTTCTTC. Translating gives CASSLTLQGTAGGYSYNEQFF.